These T cell receptor beta chains were read from a single sample in a study of Ad26.COV2.S vaccination and SARS-CoV-2 variants. TCRdb keeps only in-frame clones here, not all; method: immunoSEQ multiplex PCR. The table shows roughly 350,000 clones, with about 89% occurring only once. Sequenced material: peripheral blood, taken in a trial of Ad26.COV2.S vaccine versus placebo. All receptors derive from a person between 18 and 60 years old who received the Ad26.COV2.S COVID-19 vaccine or a placebo. Both conserved end residues are part of each CDR3. Fields, in order: J gene, D gene, V gene, clone size, CDR3 protein, CDR3 DNA. A D gene is named only where the DNA matches it firmly. For some rows the clone size is stated as once, few or many, or as a class when expanded; others skip it.

TRBJ2-7 TRBD2 TRBV13 - CASSPSGRAYEQYF TGTGCCAGCAGCCCTAGCGGGAGGGCCTACGAGCAGTACTTC
TRBJ2-2 - TRBV4-1 once CASSQEGVNTGELFF TGCGCCAGCAGCCAAGAAGGCGTGAACACCGGGGAGCTGTTTTTT
TRBJ1-4 - TRBV28 few CAVRGANEKLFF TGTGCCGTGAGGGGAGCTAATGAAAAACTGTTTTTT
TRBJ1-4 - TRBV15 - CATRQNLATNEKLFF TGTGCCACCAGGCAAAACCTTGCAACTAATGAAAAACTGTTTTTT
TRBJ1-3 TRBD1 TRBV6-2/TRBV6-3 - CASSETMDRAGNTIYF TGTGCCAGCAGTGAGACCATGGACAGGGCTGGAAACACCATATATTTT
TRBJ1-1 TRBD1 TRBV7-9 - CASSLTGDTEAFF TGTGCCAGCAGCTTGACAGGGGACACTGAAGCTTTCTTT
TRBJ2-7 - TRBV27 - CASSLAGTYEQYF TGTGCCAGCAGTTTGGCAGGTACCTACGAGCAGTACTTC
TRBJ2-7 - TRBV2 - CASSGVTGSSYEQYF TGTGCCAGCAGTGGAGTAACAGGGAGCTCCTACGAGCAGTACTTC
TRBJ1-6 - TRBV2 - CASSPDGINNSPLHF TGTGCCAGCAGCCCGGACGGAATTAATAATTCACCCCTCCACTTT
TRBJ2-5 TRBD2 TRBV2 - CASSSGRGETQYF TGTGCCAGCAGTAGCGGGAGGGGGGAGACCCAGTACTTC
TRBJ2-7 - TRBV2 - CASSGLGLTSYEQYF TGTGCCAGCAGTGGGCTGGGTCTTACCTCCTACGAGCAGTACTTC
TRBJ2-2 - TRBV7-2 - CASSLIRGQAGELFF TGTGCCAGCAGCTTAATCCGGGGGCAAGCCGGGGAGCTGTTTTTT
TRBJ1-2 - TRBV3-1/TRBV3-2 few CASSQASAHRASRANYGYTF TGTGCCAGCAGCCAAGCTTCGGCACATCGAGCCAGTAGAGCTAACTATGGCTACACCTTC
TRBJ2-1 - TRBV15 - CATSPNRVNEQFF TGTGCCACCAGCCCAAACAGGGTCAATGAGCAGTTCTTC
TRBJ1-3 TRBD1 TRBV3-1/TRBV3-2 - CASSQGYEDRGNTIYF TGTGCCAGCAGCCAAGGATACGAGGACAGGGGAAACACCATATATTTT
TRBJ2-7 - TRBV10-3 - CAISWGSNEQYF TGTGCCATCAGTTGGGGTTCCAACGAGCAGTACTTC
TRBJ1-2 TRBD1 TRBV7-2 - CASSSAGQHPDGYTF TGTGCCAGCAGCTCGGCGGGACAGCATCCGGATGGCTACACCTTC
TRBJ2-7 - TRBV4-1 once CASSQDPDREQYF TGCGCCAGCAGCCAAGACCCCGACAGGGAGCAGTACTTC
TRBJ2-3 TRBD2 TRBV3-1/TRBV3-2 - CASSPGLAYTDTQYF TGTGCCAGCAGCCCGGGACTAGCCTACACAGATACGCAGTATTTT
TRBJ2-1 - TRBV7-6 - CASSSPGLRPSNEQFF TGTGCCAGCAGCTCACCGGGCCTTCGGCCCAGCAATGAGCAGTTCTTC
TRBJ2-7 TRBD1 TRBV9 - CASSPSGQGGYEQYF TGTGCCAGCAGCCCCTCCGGACAGGGGGGCTACGAGCAGTACTTC
TRBJ2-7 TRBD2 TRBV12-3/TRBV12-4 - CASSPPGGYEQYF TGTGCCAGCAGTCCTCCGGGAGGCTACGAGCAGTACTTC